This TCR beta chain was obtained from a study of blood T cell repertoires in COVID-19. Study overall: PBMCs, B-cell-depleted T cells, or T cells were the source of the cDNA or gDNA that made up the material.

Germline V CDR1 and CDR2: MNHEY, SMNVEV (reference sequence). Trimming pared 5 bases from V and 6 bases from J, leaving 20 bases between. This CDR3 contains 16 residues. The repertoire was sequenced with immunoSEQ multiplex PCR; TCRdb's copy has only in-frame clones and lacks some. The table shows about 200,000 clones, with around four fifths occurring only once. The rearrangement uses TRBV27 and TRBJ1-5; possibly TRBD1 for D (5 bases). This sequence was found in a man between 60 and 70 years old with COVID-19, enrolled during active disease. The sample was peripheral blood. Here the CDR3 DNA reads TGTGCCAGCAGTCCCCGGGCCCAGGGCATGGTTCAGCCCCAGCATTTT. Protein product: CASSPRAQGMVQPQHF.